The 14 T cell receptor beta chains below come from one sample, sequenced in a study of OX40 agonist ivuxolimab in advanced cancers. Sequencing used immunoSEQ multiplex PCR; TCRdb keeps in-frame clones, though not all of them. This sample yields about 38,000 clones, of which 92% are seen a single time; 8% to 10% belongs to the top ten. The sample was CD4+ or CD8+ T cells sorted from blood, taken in a trial of the OX40 agonist ivuxolimab. These receptors all stem from an adult with an advanced solid tumor such as melanoma, head and neck, liver or kidney cancer.

The rearrangement uses TRBV5-4 and TRBJ1-2; D is uncertain. The CDR3 has 13 residues. Germline V gene data show CDR1 as SGHNT and CDR2 as YYREEE (reference sequence). The germline V and J ends were trimmed by 3 bases and 4 bases, with 10 bases remaining between them. CDR3 DNA sequence: TGTGCCAGCAGCTCGGACGTAGTCTATGGCTACACCTTC. Residues: CASSSDVVYGYTF.

This chain uses TRBV7-2 with TRBJ1-5, with D tentatively TRBD1 (6 bases). The V gene lost 4 bases and the J gene lost 1 base, with 14 bases spanning the gap. Looked up from germline, CDR1 is SGHTA and CDR2 is FQGNSA. This CDR3 has 16 amino acids. Here the CDR3 reads CASSSMAGASNQPQHF. DNA for the CDR3: TGTGCCAGCAGCTCCATGGCGGGGGCAAGCAATCAGCCCCAGCATTTT.

V is TRBV19 and J is TRBJ1-5; possible D gene TRBD1, 6 bases. The V and J ends lost 7 bases and 0 bases respectively, with 19 bases between them. Germline CDR1 LNHDA, CDR2 SQIVND (reference sequence). There are 17 residues in the CDR3. CDR3 sequence reads: CASIARTDVHSNQPQHF. Here the CDR3 DNA reads TGTGCCAGTATTGCGAGGACAGACGTCCATAGCAATCAGCCCCAGCATTTT.

This chain joins TRBV5-5 and TRBJ2-1; D is undetermined. The ends were cut back, 0 bases at V and 6 bases at J, with 13 bases in the middle. Germline CDR1 SGHKS, CDR2 YYEKEE (reference sequence). The CDR3 runs 15 residues. CDR3 sequence: CASSLGRRRTNEQFF. CDR3 coding DNA: TGTGCCAGCAGCTTGGGGCGGAGAAGGACCAATGAGCAGTTCTTC.

This clone came up once. The V gene is TRBV7-2, the J gene TRBJ2-7; tentatively, D is TRBD2 (6 bases). CDR1 and CDR2 from the germline V gene are SGHTA and FQGNSA. The CDR3 sequence is 15 residues long. V gave up 5 bases and J gave up 2 bases, with 16 bases separating them. Here the CDR3 DNA reads TGTGCCAGCAGCCCCTTCCCCGGGAGTGCCTACGAGCAGTACTTC. It is translated as CASSPFPGSAYEQYF.

V gene TRBV7-8 combines with J gene TRBJ2-7, with TRBD1 matching 9 bases. V was clipped by 5 bases and J by 2 bases; unmatched bases: 4. This CDR3 contains 14 residues. Germline V gene data show CDR1 as SGHVS and CDR2 as FQNEAQ. The CDR3 nucleotides read TGTGCCAGCAGCCCCCGACAGGGGGCCTACGAGCAGTACTTC. Translation: CASSPRQGAYEQYF.

The rearrangement uses TRBV28 and TRBJ2-1; perhaps TRBD2 as D (6 bases). V lost 4 bases to trimming and J lost 6 bases, with 10 bases between them. Germline V gene sequence: CDR1 MDHEN, CDR2 SYDVKM. CDR3 length: 13 residues. The DNA of the CDR3 is TGTGCCAGCAGTTCACTAGCCTCCAATGAGCAGTTCTTC. This sequence encodes CASSSLASNEQFF.

The genes are TRBV5-6 and TRBJ1-2; D is ambiguous. Germline-derived CDR1 and CDR2 are SGHDT and YYEEEE. The CDR3 has 15 amino acids. V shed 0 bases and J shed 8 bases, with 17 bases lying between them. This chain's CDR3 is CASSLGSRTAKGYTF. CDR3 coding DNA: TGTGCCAGCAGCTTGGGTAGTCGGACCGCAAAGGGCTACACCTTC.

The V and J genes are TRBV27 and TRBJ1-1; D is ambiguous. Between the trimmed V and J ends, which lost 5 bases and 5 bases, there was a span of 15 bases. The CDR3 loop spans 14 amino acids. CDR1 is MNHEY and CDR2 is SMNVEV in the germline V gene (reference sequence). The CDR3 region has the DNA TGTGCCAGCAGTCCCAGGACCTGGGAAACTGAAGCTTTCTTT. It yields the protein CASSPRTWETEAFF.

The rearrangement uses TRBV29-1 and TRBJ1-2, with D tentatively TRBD1 (6 bases). V was trimmed by 6 bases and J by 5 bases, leaving 13 bases between them. There are 12 residues in the CDR3. Germline CDR1 and CDR2: SQVTM and ANQGSEA. CDR3 nucleotide sequence: TGCAGCGTCACAGGGATCTCGTATGGCTACACCTTC. This gives the protein CSVTGISYGYTF.

The chain is built from TRBV7-9 and TRBJ2-3; D gene unclear. CDR3 size: 13 residues. Trimming cost V 2 bases and J 10 bases, with 13 bases left between them. Germline CDR1 and CDR2: SEHNR and FQNEAQ (reference sequence). The CDR3 DNA follows: TGTGCCAGCAGCTTACAGTCACCCGTCCCGCAGTATTTT. Translation gives CASSLQSPVPQYF. The variable domain in full, completed from reference TRBV7-9 and TRBJ2-3, reads DTGVSQNPRHKITKRGQNVTFRCDPISEHNRLYWYRQTLGQGPEFLTYFQNEAQLEKSRLLSDRFSAERPKGSFSTLEIQRTEQGDSAMYLCASSLQSPVPQYFGPGTRLTVL.

This chain uses TRBV7-9 with TRBJ2-1; possible D gene TRBD2, 5 bases. V gave up 6 bases and J gave up 0 bases, with 15 bases separating them. This CDR3 has 16 residues. Germline V lookup: CDR1 SEHNR, CDR2 FQNEAQ (reference sequence). The CDR3 region has the DNA TGTGCCAGCAGGGACTCGGGCCGGAGCTCCTACAATGAGCAGTTCTTC. This translates into CASRDSGRSSYNEQFF. The whole variable domain, filled in from reference TRBV7-9 and TRBJ2-1, reads DTGVSQNPRHKITKRGQNVTFRCDPISEHNRLYWYRQTLGQGPEFLTYFQNEAQLEKSRLLSDRFSAERPKGSFSTLEIQRTEQGDSAMYLCASRDSGRSSYNEQFFGPGTRLTVL.

This chain connects TRBV10-2 to TRBJ1-5; no definite D call. Germline loops: CDR1 WSHSY, CDR2 SAAADI. This CDR3 contains 15 residues. V dropped 2 bases and J dropped 2 bases, with 10 bases sitting between them. The CDR3 reads CASSEAPGGNQPQHF. The CDR3 DNA reads TGCGCCAGCAGTGAGGCACCTGGAGGCAATCAGCCCCAGCATTTT.

The chain employs TRBV7-9 and TRBJ2-7, with TRBD2 as a possible D gene (6 bases). The germline CDR1 and CDR2 sequences are SEHNR and FQNEAQ (reference sequence). The CDR3 is 12 amino acids. The V and J ends lost 1 base and 6 bases respectively, with 7 bases between them. CDR3 sequence (DNA): TGTGCCAGCAGCTTAGGGGGAGGCGAGCAGTACGTC. Protein sequence: CASSLGGGEQYV.